Following are 14 T cell receptor beta chains from one sample sequenced in a study of blood T cell repertoires in COVID-19. Sequencing used immunoSEQ multiplex PCR; TCRdb keeps in-frame clones, though not all of them. The table lists 150,000 to 200,000 clones, roughly 90% of them singletons. Sequencing was done on a sample of peripheral blood. These receptors all stem from a man aged 35-49 years with acute or convalescent COVID-19.

The chain links TRBV9 to TRBJ2-2, with 10 bases identical to TRBD2. The germline V gene encodes CDR1 SGDLS and CDR2 YYNGEE. Germline trimming cut 3 bases from V and 7 bases from J; bases unmatched to any gene: 0. This CDR3 has 13 amino acids. This chain's CDR3 is CASSASGGGELFF. The CDR3 nucleotides are TGTGCCAGCAGCGCTAGCGGGGGCGGGGAGCTGTTTTTT.

The V and J genes are TRBV29-1 and TRBJ2-2, with TRBD2 matching 7 bases. With V trimmed by 0 bases and J by 6 bases, 7 bases remained unmatched. This CDR3 region has 15 residues. Germline V gives CDR1 SQVTM, CDR2 ANQGSEA. This CDR3 is CSVEDWGGHAGELFF. The CDR3 coding sequence is TGCAGCGTTGAAGATTGGGGAGGGCACGCCGGGGAGCTGTTTTTT.

The V gene is TRBV20-1, the J gene TRBJ2-7; 7 bases align to TRBD1. Per germline, CDR1 DFQATT and CDR2 SNEGSKA (reference sequence). The length of the CDR3 is 14 residues. V gave up 4 bases and J gave up 2 bases; unmatched junction bases: 8. CDR3 in amino acids: CSATDTGAAYEQYF. The CDR3 DNA is TGCAGTGCTACTGACACAGGGGCTGCCTACGAGCAGTACTTC.

This sequence joins TRBV6-5 and TRBJ2-3; D is possibly TRBD1 (6 bases). The CDR3 contains 13 residues. V lost 2 bases and J lost 4, with 7 bases in between. Per germline, CDR1 MNHEY and CDR2 SVGAGI. The CDR3 DNA sequence: TGTGCCAGCAGTTACGGGGGCGCAGATACGCAGTATTTT. Translating gives CASSYGGADTQYF.

This clone was detected only a few times. This rearrangement joins TRBV12-3 or TRBV12-4 to TRBJ1-4; a possible D gene is TRBD1 (5 bases). CDR3 length equals 13 residues. Deletions cut 3 bases from V and 8 bases from J, with 10 bases between. The CDR3 protein is CASSFSGVEKLFF. CDR3 nucleotide sequence: TGTGCCAGCAGTTTTTCGGGGGTGGAAAAACTGTTTTTT.

The chain is built from TRBV25-1 and TRBJ2-7; TRBD1 matches at 7 bases. Trimming removed 1 base from V and 5 bases from J; junction bases left unmatched: 5. Germline CDR1 MGHDK, CDR2 SYGVNS. The CDR3 extends over 14 amino acids. CDR3 sequence (DNA): TGTGCCAGCAGTGAATCGGGACAGTCCCACGAGCAGTACTTC. This sequence encodes CASSESGQSHEQYF.

The J gene is TRBJ2-1, the V gene TRBV5-6, with 12 bases lining up with TRBD2. The V segment lost 6 bases and the J segment 2 bases; nucleotides outside the gene matches: 3. Germline loops: CDR1 SGHDT, CDR2 YYEEEE. This CDR3 has 15 residues. CDR3 sequence: CASTLAGGTYNEQFF. The CDR3 nucleotides are TGTGCCAGCACCCTAGCGGGGGGGACCTACAATGAGCAGTTCTTC.

This clone was counted only a few times. The chain combines TRBV6-6 with TRBJ1-5, with 11 bases that match TRBD1. The V gene end was trimmed by 8 bases and the J gene end by 4 bases; junction bases not matched to a gene: 4. Germline-derived CDR1 and CDR2 are MNHNY and SVGAGI (reference sequence). This CDR3 has 14 residues. The CDR3 bases are TGTGCCAGCCAAGGACAGGGGGCTAATCAGCCCCAGCATTTT. Amino acids: CASQGQGANQPQHF.

The chain carries TRBV29-1 and TRBJ2-2; 7 bases are a match to TRBD1. With V trimmed by 4 bases and J by 1 base, 3 bases remained unmatched. This CDR3 is 14 amino acids long. In germline, CDR1 is SQVTM, CDR2 ANQGSEA. In nucleotides, the CDR3 is TGCAGCGTTGTTGGGGACAGGAACACCGGGGAGCTGTTTTTT. Encoded protein: CSVVGDRNTGELFF.

This chain connects TRBV14 to TRBJ1-1; D perhaps matches TRBD1 (6 bases). Germline V lookup: CDR1 SGHDN, CDR2 FVKESK. The CDR3 runs to 15 residues. The V and J ends lost 2 bases and 2 bases respectively, with 12 bases between them. The CDR3 nucleotides are TGTGCCAGCAGCCAAATTGCAGGGGCTAACACTGAAGCTTTCTTT. This codes for CASSQIAGANTEAFF.

The J gene is TRBJ1-1, the V gene TRBV25-1; 7 positions agree with TRBD1. V lost 3 bases, J lost 6 bases, and 4 bases stayed unmatched. This CDR3 is 13 amino acids long. Per the germline V gene, CDR1 is MGHDK and CDR2 is SYGVNS. CDR3 coding DNA: TGTGCCAGCAGTGATACAGGGGTAGCTGAAGCTTTCTTT. Protein sequence: CASSDTGVAEAFF.

V usage is TRBV30 and J usage is TRBJ1-3; 9 positions match TRBD1. Germline V CDR1 and CDR2: GTSNPN, SVGIG (reference sequence). The CDR3 totals 18 residues. With 1 base clipped from V and 4 bases from J, the junction kept 14 bases outside the gene matches. DNA of the CDR3: TGTGCCTGGAGTGCCCGGGACAGGGATTTCCTTAGAGGAAACACCATATATTTT. Residues: CAWSARDRDFLRGNTIYF. Variable domain in full (rest from reference TRBV30 and TRBJ1-3): SQTIHQWPATLVQPVGSPLSLECTVEGTSNPNLYWYRQAAGRGLQLLFYSVGIGQISSEVPQNLSASRPQDRQFILSSKKLLLSDSGFYLCAWSARDRDFLRGNTIYFGEGSWLTVV.

This sequence joins TRBV13 and TRBJ1-2; 9 bases agree with TRBD1. CDR3 length: 14 amino acids. Losses at the gene ends were 5 bases for V and 5 bases for J; bases not matched to a gene: 6. Germline V gene sequence: CDR1 PRHDT, CDR2 FYEKMQ (reference sequence). CDR3 bases: TGTGCCAGCAGCGCCGACAGGGGGAGTTATGGCTACACCTTC. This gives the protein CASSADRGSYGYTF.

The genes are TRBV18 and TRBJ2-3; 9 nucleotides agree with TRBD1. This CDR3 is built from 15 residues. Germline lookup yields CDR1 KGHSH and CDR2 LQKENI. V trimming: 6 bases; J trimming: 6 bases; junction bases outside the gene matches: 10. CDR3 sequence reads: CASSPRDRATDTQYF. The CDR3, as DNA: TGTGCCAGCTCTCCCCGGGACAGGGCTACCGATACGCAGTATTTT.